The clone carrying this TCR beta chain was detected a few times. What it binds is not known. The data stem from a study of cytomegalovirus exposure and HLA in healthy donors. General study results and limits: For most TCR beta V segments, an earlier analysis put the productive rate at about 87% or about 30% of the time. Associated with cytomegalovirus, according to the listing, were some 150 TCR beta chains. An ancestry cluster, one associated with Asian ancestry, reportedly showed fewer N-insertions than the approximately 670-donor mean in a later analysis. One variant, a missense change in DCLRE1C, was linked in a later analysis to TCR beta V- and J-gene trimming.

The ends lost 0 bases at V and 3 bases at J; junction bases unmatched: 3. The germline V gene has CDR1 KGHSH and CDR2 LQKENI. The length of the CDR3 is 15 residues. The PCR contained 60 Vbeta and 13 Jbeta primers. The repertoire was sequenced with immunoSEQ multiplex PCR; TCRdb's copy has only in-frame clones and lacks some. The table includes approximately 160,000 clones, less than 65% detected once. The chain combines TRBV18 with TRBJ2-7, with 9 bases identical to TRBD2. Sequenced sample: PBMCs. The sequence came from a woman aged 25 to 45 in good health and CMV-seropositive. Here the CDR3 DNA reads TGTGCCAGCTCACCACCGGGACTAGCCTTCTACGAGCAGTACTTC. Protein sequence: CASSPPGLAFYEQYF. Based on the CDR3 plus reference TRBV18 and TRBJ2-7, the full variable domain is NAGVMQNPRHLVRRRGQEARLRCSPMKGHSHVYWYRQLPEEGLKFMVYLQKENIIDESGMPKERFSAEFPKEGPSILRIQQVVRGDSAAYFCASSPPGLAFYEQYFGPGTRLTVT.